Presented here are 8 T cell receptor beta chains from one specimen sequenced in a study of T-cell reconstitution after alpha-beta-depleted transplantation in children (dated by TCRdb to 2016 to 2018). Libraries were constructed by PCR. TCRdb lists the instrument as Illumina HiSeq 2500. TCR libraries were prepared with molecular barcoding, using unique molecular identifiers to normalize TCRbeta repertoire quantification. TCRdb reanalyzed the raw reads on its own, using fastp at Q25 for trimming and MiXCR for clone calling, and kept in-frame beta chains. Every entry covers one CDR3 protein and lists the most common genes and DNA from its rows. The sample yields under 450,000 distinct CDR3 sequences; roughly 15% were counted once. The top ten clonotypes cover 3.5% to 4.5% of the sample. Source: PBMCs, taken from the stem cell graft. The receptors come from a human donor who donated a stem cell graft to a child with Fanconi anemia.

This chain connects TRBV7-6 to TRBJ1-1; no firm D call. Between the trimmed V and J ends, which lost 5 bases and 2 bases, there was a span of 15 bases. Germline assignment: CDR1 SGHVS and CDR2 FNYEAQ. CDR3 size: 15 residues. The CDR3 region is CASSPEAVVNTEAFF. CDR3 coding DNA: TGTGCCAGCAGCCCAGAGGCGGTGGTAAACACTGAAGCTTTCTTT.

This clonotype was seen many times. The chain combines TRBV5-1 with TRBJ1-6; D ambiguous. Trimming stripped 2 bases from V and 7 bases from J, with 7 bases between. Germline loops: CDR1 SGHRS, CDR2 YFSETQ. This CDR3 is 13 amino acids long. For the CDR3, the DNA is TGCGCCAGCAGCTTCAGCGGAAATTCACCCCTCCACTTT. It specifies CASSFSGNSPLHF.

The sample holds many counts of this clonotype. The junction departs from the called germline gene at one end, perhaps through a read error. The genes are TRBV6-1 and TRBJ2-2; D tentatively reads TRBD1 or TRBD2 (7 bases each). Germline V CDR1 and CDR2: MNHNS, SASEGT. The CDR3 contains 17 residues. In DNA, the CDR3 is TGTGCCATCAGTGAAGCGGGGAAAGGGGGCGAGATCGGGGAGCTGTTTTTT. It codes for CAISEAGKGGEIGELFF.

This clonotype was counted ten times or more. The chain carries TRBV2 and TRBJ2-3, with D possibly called TRBD1 or TRBD2 (5 bases each). Germline V gives CDR1 SNHLY, CDR2 FYNNEI. CDR3 length equals 15 residues. Trimming removed 6 bases from V and 1 base from J, with 14 bases in between. CDR3 bases: TGTGCCAGCAGCGACCGGGACCCACGCACAGATACGCAGTATTTT. This codes for CASSDRDPRTDTQYF. Supplemented by reference TRBV2 and TRBJ2-3, the full variable domain reads EPEVTQTPSHQVTQMGQEVILRCVPISNHLYFYWYRQILGQKVEFLVSFYNNEISEKSEIFDDQFSVERPDGSNFTLKIRSTKLEDSAMYFCASSDRDPRTDTQYFGPGTRLTVL.

Only a few counts were recorded for this clonotype. The J gene is TRBJ1-2, the V gene TRBV15; the match to TRBD1 covers 10 bases. The J segment lost 8 bases and the V segment lost 5 bases, leaving 8 bases of the junction unmatched. The CDR3 contains 14 residues. CDR1 and CDR2 (germline): LNHNV, YYDKDF (reference sequence). Here the CDR3 reads CATSLDRGLWGYTF. The CDR3, as DNA: TGTGCCACCAGCCTAGACAGGGGGCTCTGGGGCTACACCTTC.

This clonotype occurred many times. This sequence joins TRBV7-3 and TRBJ2-2, with a weak D call TRBD2 (6 bases). Germline loops: CDR1 SGHTA, CDR2 FQGTGA. This CDR3 spans 14 amino acids. With 8 bases removed from V and 0 bases from J, the gap between germline ends came to 10 bases. CDR3 DNA: TGTGCCAGCCGGAGGGGCCCGAACACCGGGGAGCTGTTTTTT. Translated, it gives CASRRGPNTGELFF.

This clonotype was found many times. V and J are TRBV12-3 or TRBV12-4 and TRBJ2-4; TRBD1 matches 9 bases. V gave up 6 bases and J gave up 16 bases; unmatched junction bases: 7. This CDR3 has 11 residues. The CDR3 sequence is CASRGRTGDYF. Here the CDR3 DNA reads TGTGCCAGCAGGGGGAGGACAGGGGATTACTTC.

The chain is built from TRBV2 and TRBJ1-2; 9 positions match TRBD1. The CDR3 runs to 15 residues. With V trimmed by 2 bases and J by 5 bases, 6 bases remained unmatched. CDR1 is SNHLY, CDR2 FYNNEI, per germline. This chain's CDR3 is CASSEQTGGCYGYTF. CDR3 bases: TGTGCCAGCAGTGAACAAACAGGGGGCTGTTATGGCTACACCTTC.